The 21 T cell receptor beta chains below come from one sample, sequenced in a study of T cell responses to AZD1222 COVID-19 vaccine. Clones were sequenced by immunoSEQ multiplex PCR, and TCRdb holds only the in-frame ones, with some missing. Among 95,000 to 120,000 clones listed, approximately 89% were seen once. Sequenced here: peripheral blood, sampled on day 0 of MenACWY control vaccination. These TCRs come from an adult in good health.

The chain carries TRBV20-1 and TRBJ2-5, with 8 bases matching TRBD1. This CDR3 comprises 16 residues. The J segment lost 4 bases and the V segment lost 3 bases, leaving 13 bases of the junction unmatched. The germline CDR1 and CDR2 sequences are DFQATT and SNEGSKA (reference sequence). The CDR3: CSASIWTGLNGETQYF. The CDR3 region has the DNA TGCAGTGCTAGTATCTGGACAGGGCTCAATGGAGAGACCCAGTACTTC.

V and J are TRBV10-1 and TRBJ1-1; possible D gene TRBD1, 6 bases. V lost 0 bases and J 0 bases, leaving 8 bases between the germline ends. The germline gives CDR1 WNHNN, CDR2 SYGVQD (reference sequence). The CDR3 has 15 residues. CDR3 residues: CASSESGQMNTEAFF. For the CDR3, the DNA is TGCGCCAGCAGTGAGTCCGGACAGATGAACACTGAAGCTTTCTTT.

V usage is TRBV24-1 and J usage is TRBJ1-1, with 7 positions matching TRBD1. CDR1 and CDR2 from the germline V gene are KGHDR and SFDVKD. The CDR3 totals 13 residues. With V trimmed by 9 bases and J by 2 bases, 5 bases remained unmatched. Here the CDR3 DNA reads TGTGCCACCGCACCAGGGGGTAACACTGAAGCTTTCTTT. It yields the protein CATAPGGNTEAFF.

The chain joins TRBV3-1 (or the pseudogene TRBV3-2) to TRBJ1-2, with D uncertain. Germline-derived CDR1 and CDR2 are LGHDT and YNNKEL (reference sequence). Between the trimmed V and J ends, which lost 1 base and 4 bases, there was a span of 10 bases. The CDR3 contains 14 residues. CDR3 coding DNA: TGTGCCAGCAGCCAAGGGTTCGGAGGCTATGGCTACACCTTC. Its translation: CASSQGFGGYGYTF.

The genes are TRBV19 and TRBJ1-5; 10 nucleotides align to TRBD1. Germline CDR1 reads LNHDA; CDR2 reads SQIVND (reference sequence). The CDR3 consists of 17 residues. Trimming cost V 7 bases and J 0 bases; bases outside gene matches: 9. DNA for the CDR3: TGTGCCAGTACCTCCGGGACAGGGGATTATAGCAATCAGCCCCAGCATTTT. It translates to CASTSGTGDYSNQPQHF. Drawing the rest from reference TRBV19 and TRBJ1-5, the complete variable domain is DGGITQSPKYLFRKEGQNVTLSCEQNLNHDAMYWYRQDPGQGLRLIYYSQIVNDFQKGDIAEGYSVSREKKESFPLTVTSAQKNPTAFYLCASTSGTGDYSNQPQHFGDGTRLSIL.

In nucleotides, the CDR3 is TGTGCCACCAGTGATGCGGACAGGGGAGGCGAGCAGTACTTC. It is translated as CATSDADRGGEQYF. V is TRBV24-1 and J is TRBJ2-7, with 9 bases that match TRBD1. Trimming at V came to 3 bases and at J to 6 bases, leaving 5 bases not matched to a gene. This CDR3 is built from 14 residues. CDR1 KGHDR and CDR2 SFDVKD come from the germline V gene.

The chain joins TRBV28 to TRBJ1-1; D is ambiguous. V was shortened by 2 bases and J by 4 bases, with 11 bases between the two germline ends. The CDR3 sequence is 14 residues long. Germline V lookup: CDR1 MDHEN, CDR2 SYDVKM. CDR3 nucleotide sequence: TGTGCCAGCAGTTTAGGGCAGAAGAGCACTGAAGCTTTCTTT. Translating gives CASSLGQKSTEAFF.

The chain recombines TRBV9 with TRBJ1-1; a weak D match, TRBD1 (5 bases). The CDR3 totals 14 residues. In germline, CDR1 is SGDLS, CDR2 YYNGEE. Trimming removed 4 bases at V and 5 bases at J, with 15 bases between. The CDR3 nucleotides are TGTGCCAGCAGCACACGGACTGGGGGGACTGAAGCTTTCTTT. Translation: CASSTRTGGTEAFF. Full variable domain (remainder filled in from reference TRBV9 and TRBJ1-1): DSGVTQTPKHLITATGQRVTLRCSPRSGDLSVYWYQQSLDQGLQFLIQYYNGEERAKGNILERFSAQQFPDLHSELNLSSLELGDSALYFCASSTRTGGTEAFFGQGTRLTVV.

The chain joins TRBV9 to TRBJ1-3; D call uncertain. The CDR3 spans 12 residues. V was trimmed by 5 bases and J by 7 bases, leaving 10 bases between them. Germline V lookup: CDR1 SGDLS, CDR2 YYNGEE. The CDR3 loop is CASSSVGNTIYF. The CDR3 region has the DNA TGTGCCAGCAGTTCAGTTGGCAACACCATATATTTT.

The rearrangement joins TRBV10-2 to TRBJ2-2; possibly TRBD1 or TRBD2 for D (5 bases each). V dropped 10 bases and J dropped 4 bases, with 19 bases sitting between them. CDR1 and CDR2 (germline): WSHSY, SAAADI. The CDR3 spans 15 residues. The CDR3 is CATCTGQGSTGELFF. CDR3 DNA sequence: TGCGCCACCTGCACGGGGCAGGGATCCACCGGGGAGCTGTTTTTT.

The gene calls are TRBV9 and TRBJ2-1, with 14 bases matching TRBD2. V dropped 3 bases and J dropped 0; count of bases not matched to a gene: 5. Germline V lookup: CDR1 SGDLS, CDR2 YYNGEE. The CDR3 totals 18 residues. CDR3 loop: CASSGRTSGGSSYNEQFF. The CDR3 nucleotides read TGTGCCAGCAGCGGACGGACTAGCGGGGGGAGCTCCTACAATGAGCAGTTCTTC.

This CDR3 is CASSLTLLMNTEAFF. CDR3 DNA: TGTGCCAGCAGTTTAACCCTCCTCATGAACACTGAAGCTTTCTTT. The chain employs TRBV27 and TRBJ1-1, with D unclear. Trimming pared 2 bases from V and 0 bases from J, leaving 10 bases between. Germline-derived CDR1 and CDR2 are MNHEY and SMNVEV (reference sequence). There are 15 residues in the CDR3.

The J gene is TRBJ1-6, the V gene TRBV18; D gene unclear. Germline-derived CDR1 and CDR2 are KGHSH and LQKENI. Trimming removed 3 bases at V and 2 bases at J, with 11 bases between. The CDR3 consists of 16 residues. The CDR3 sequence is CASSPLKLTYNSPLHF. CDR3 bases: TGTGCCAGCTCACCCTTAAAGTTAACCTATAATTCACCCCTCCACTTT.

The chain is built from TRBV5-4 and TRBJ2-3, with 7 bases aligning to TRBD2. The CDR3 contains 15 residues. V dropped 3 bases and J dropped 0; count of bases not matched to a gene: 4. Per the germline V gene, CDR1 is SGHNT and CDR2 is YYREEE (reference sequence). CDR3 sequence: CASSSRLASTDTQYF. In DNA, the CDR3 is TGTGCCAGCAGCTCCCGACTAGCAAGCACAGATACGCAGTATTTT.

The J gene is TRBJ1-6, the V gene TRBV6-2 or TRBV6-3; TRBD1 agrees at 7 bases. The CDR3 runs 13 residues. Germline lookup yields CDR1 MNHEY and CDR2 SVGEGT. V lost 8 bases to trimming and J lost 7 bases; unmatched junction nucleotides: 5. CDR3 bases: TGTGCCAGCGGCCCGACAGGGAATTCACCCCTCCACTTT. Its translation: CASGPTGNSPLHF.

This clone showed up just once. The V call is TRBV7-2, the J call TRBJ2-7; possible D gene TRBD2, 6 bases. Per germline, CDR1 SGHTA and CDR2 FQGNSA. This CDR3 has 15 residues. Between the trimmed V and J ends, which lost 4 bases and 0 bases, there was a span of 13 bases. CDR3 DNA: TGTGCCAGCAGCTCAAGACCCGGGAGCTCCTACGAGCAGTACTTC. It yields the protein CASSSRPGSSYEQYF.

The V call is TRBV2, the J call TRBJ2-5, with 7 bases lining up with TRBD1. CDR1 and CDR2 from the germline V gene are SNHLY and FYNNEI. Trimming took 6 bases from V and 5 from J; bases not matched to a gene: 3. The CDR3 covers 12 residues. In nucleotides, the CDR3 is TGTGCCAGCAGGACAGGGTTGGAGACCCAGTACTTC. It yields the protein CASRTGLETQYF.

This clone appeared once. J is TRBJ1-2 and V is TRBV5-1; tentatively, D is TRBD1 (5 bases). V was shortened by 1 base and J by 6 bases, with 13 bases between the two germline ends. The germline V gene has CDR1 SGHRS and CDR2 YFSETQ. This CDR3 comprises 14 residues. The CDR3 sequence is CASSLWGNPDGYTF. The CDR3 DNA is TGCGCCAGCAGCTTGTGGGGGAATCCGGATGGCTACACCTTC.

The CDR3 sequence is CASSQGTGGSGANVLTF. The CDR3, as DNA: TGCGCCAGCAGCCAAGGGACAGGGGGCTCTGGGGCCAACGTCCTGACTTTC. The V call is TRBV4-1, the J call TRBJ2-6; 10 bases map to TRBD1. Germline V gene sequence: CDR1 MGHRA, CDR2 YSYEKL. The CDR3 is 17 residues long. The V gene end was trimmed by 1 base and the J gene end by 0 bases; junction bases not matched to a gene: 0.

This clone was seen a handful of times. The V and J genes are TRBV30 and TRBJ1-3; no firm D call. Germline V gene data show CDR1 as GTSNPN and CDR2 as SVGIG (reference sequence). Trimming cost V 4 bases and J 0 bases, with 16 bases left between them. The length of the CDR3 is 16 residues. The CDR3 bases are TGTGCCTGGACCCAACTGGGCGGGAGCTCTGGAAACACCATATATTTT. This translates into CAWTQLGGSSGNTIYF. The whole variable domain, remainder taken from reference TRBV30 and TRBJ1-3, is SQTIHQWPATLVQPVGSPLSLECTVEGTSNPNLYWYRQAAGRGLQLLFYSVGIGQISSEVPQNLSASRPQDRQFILSSKKLLLSDSGFYLCAWTQLGGSSGNTIYFGEGSWLTVV.

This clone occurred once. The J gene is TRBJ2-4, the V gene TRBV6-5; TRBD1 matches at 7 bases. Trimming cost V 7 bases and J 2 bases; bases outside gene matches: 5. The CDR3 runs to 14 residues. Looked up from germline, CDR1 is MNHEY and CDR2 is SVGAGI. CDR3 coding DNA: TGTGCCAGCACAAGGGACAGAACCAAAAACATTCAGTACTTC. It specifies CASTRDRTKNIQYF.